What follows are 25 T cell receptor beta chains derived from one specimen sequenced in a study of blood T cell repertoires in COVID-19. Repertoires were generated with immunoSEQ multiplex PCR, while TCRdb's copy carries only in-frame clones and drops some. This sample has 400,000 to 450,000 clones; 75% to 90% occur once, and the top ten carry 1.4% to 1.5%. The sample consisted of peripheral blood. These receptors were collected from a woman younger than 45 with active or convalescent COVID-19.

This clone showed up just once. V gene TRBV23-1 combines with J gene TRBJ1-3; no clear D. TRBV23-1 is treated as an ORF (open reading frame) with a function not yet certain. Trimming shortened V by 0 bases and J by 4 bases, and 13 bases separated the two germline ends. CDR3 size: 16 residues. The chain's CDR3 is CASSQSGSGGGNTIYF. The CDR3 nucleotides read TGCGCCAGCAGTCAATCGGGCAGCGGAGGGGGAAACACCATATATTTT.

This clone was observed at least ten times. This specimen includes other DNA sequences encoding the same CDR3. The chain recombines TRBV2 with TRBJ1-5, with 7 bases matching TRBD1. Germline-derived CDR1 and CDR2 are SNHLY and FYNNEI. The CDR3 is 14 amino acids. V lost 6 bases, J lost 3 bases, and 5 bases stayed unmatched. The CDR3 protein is CASRGDSLNQPQHF. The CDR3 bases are TGTGCCAGCAGGGGGGACAGCCTCAATCAGCCCCAGCATTTT.

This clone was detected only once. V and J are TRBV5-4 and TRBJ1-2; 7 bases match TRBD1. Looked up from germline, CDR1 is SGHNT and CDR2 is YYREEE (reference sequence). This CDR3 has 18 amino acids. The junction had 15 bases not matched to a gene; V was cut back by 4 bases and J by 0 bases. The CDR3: CASSRNRGRSDPNYGYTF. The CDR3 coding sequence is TGTGCCAGCAGCCGTAACAGGGGCCGCTCGGATCCTAACTATGGCTACACCTTC.

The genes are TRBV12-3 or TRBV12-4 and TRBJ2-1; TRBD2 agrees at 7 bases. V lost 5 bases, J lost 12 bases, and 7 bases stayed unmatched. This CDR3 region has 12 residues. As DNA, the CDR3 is TGTGCCAGCAGTCTTCGGGACTATTGGCAGTTCTTC. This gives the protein CASSLRDYWQFF.

CDR3: CASSQMTHNEQFF. The CDR3 DNA is TGTGCCAGCAGCCAAATGACACACAATGAGCAGTTCTTC. This chain joins TRBV4-2 and TRBJ2-1; D ambiguous. Deletions cut 2 bases from V and 5 bases from J, with 7 bases between. CDR3 size: 13 residues. Germline CDR1 reads LGHNA; CDR2 reads YNFKEQ.

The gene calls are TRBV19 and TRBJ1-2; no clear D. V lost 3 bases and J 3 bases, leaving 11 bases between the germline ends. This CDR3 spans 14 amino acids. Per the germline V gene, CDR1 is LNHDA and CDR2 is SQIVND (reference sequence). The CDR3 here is CASSILRRDYGYTF. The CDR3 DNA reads TGTGCCAGTAGTATTCTAAGGAGGGACTATGGCTACACCTTC.

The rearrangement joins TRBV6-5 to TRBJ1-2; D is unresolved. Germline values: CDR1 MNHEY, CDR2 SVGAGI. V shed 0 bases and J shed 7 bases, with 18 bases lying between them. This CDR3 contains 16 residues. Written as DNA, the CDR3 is TGTGCCAGCAGTTACTCAGTAACCCCCCCCGGGGTTGGCTACACCTTC. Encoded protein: CASSYSVTPPGVGYTF.

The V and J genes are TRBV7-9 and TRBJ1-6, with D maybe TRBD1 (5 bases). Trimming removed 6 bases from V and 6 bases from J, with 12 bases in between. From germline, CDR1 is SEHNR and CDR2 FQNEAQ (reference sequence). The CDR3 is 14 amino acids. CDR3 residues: CASSYRWGNSPLHF. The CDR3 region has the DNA TGTGCCAGCAGTTACAGGTGGGGTAATTCACCCCTCCACTTT. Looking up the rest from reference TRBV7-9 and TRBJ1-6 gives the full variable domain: DTGVSQNPRHKITKRGQNVTFRCDPISEHNRLYWYRQTLGQGPEFLTYFQNEAQLEKSRLLSDRFSAERPKGSFSTLEIQRTEQGDSAMYLCASSYRWGNSPLHFGNGTRLTVT.

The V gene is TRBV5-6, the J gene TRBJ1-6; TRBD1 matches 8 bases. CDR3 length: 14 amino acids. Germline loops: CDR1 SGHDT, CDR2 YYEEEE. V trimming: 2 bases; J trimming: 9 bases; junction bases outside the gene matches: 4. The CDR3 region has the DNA TGTGCCAGCAGCTTTAGTACAGGGGGTTCACCCCTCCACTTT. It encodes CASSFSTGGSPLHF.

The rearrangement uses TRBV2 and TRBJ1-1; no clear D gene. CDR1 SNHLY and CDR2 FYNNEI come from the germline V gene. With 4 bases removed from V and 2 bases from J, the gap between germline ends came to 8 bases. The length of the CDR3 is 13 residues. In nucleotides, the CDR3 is TGTGCCAGCAGTGCGGAGGGTAACACTGAAGCTTTCTTT. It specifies CASSAEGNTEAFF.

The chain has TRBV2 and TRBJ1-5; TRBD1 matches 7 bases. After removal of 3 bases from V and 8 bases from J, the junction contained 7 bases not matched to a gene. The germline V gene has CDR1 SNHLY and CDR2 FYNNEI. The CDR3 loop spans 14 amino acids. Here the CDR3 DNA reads TGTGCCAGCAGTGATTCGACAGGGTTTAAGCCCCAGCATTTT. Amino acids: CASSDSTGFKPQHF.

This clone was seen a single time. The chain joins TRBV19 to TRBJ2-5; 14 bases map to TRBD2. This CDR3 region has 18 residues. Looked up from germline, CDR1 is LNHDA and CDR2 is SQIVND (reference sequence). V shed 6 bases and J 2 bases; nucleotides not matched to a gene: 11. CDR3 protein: CASRASPGLAGEQETQYF. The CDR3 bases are TGTGCCAGTAGGGCATCACCGGGACTAGCGGGAGAACAAGAGACCCAGTACTTC.

CDR3 amino acids: CSVDPGQGFADTQYF. CDR3 sequence (DNA): TGCAGCGTTGACCCGGGACAGGGGTTTGCAGATACGCAGTATTTT. The chain has TRBV29-1 and TRBJ2-3, with 10 bases matching TRBD1. The CDR3 contains 15 residues. Germline CDR1 and CDR2: SQVTM and ANQGSEA. J was trimmed by 4 bases and V by 3 bases; bases with no gene match: 7.

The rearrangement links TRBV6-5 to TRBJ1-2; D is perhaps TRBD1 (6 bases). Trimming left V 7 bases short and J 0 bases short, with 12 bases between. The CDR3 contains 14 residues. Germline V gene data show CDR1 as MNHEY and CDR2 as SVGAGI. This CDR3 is CASKHRDTNYGYTF. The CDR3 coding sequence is TGTGCCAGCAAGCACCGGGACACTAACTATGGCTACACCTTC.

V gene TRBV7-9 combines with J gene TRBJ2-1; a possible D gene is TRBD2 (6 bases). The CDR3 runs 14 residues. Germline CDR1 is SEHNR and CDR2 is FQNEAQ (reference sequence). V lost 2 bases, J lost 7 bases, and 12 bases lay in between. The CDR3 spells CASSLLANTNEQFF. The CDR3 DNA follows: TGTGCCAGCAGCTTACTAGCGAATACAAATGAGCAGTTCTTC.

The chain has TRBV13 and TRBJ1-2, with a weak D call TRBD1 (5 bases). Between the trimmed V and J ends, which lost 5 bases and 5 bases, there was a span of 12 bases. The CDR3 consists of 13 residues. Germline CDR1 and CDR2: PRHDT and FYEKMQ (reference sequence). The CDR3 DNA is TGTGCCAGCAGCCCCCAGGGCTCTTATGGCTACACCTTC. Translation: CASSPQGSYGYTF.

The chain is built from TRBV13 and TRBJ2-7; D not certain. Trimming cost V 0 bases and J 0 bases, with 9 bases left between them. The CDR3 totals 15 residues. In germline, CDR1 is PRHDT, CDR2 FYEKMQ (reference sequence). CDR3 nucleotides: TGTGCCAGCAGCTTAGGAGTGCTTAGCTCCTACGAGCAGTACTTC. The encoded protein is CASSLGVLSSYEQYF.

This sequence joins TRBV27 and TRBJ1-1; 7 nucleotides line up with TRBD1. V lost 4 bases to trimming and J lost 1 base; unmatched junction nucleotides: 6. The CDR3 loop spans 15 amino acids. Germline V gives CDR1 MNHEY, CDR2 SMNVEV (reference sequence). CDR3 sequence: CASSYRGGGNTEAFF. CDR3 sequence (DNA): TGTGCCAGCAGTTACAGGGGCGGTGGGAACACTGAAGCTTTCTTT.

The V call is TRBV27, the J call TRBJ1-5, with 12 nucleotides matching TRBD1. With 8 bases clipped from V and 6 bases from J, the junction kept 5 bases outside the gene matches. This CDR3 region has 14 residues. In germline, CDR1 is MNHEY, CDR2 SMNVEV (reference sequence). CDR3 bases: TGTGCCAGCCGCGGGACAGGGGGCTTTCAGCCCCAGCATTTT. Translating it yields CASRGTGGFQPQHF.

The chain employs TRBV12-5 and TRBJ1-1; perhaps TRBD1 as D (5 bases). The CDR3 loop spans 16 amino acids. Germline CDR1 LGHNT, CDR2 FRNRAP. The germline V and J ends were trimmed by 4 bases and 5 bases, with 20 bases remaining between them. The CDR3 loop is CASGSGPAGLVTEAFF. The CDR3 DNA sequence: TGTGCTAGTGGTTCCGGGCCAGCAGGGTTGGTAACTGAAGCTTTCTTT.

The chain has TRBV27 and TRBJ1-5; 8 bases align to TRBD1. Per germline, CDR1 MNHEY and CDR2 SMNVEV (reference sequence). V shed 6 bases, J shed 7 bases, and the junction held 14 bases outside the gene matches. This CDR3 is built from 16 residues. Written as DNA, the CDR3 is TGTGCCAGCAGAGCTTCCGGGACAGGCACAGGACAGCCCCAGCATTTT. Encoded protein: CASRASGTGTGQPQHF.

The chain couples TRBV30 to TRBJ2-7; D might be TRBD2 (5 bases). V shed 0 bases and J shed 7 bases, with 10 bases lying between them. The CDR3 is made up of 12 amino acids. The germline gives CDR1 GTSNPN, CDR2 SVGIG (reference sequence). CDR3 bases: TGTGCCTGGAGTGTCCTGACGGGGGAGCAGTACTTC. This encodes CAWSVLTGEQYF.

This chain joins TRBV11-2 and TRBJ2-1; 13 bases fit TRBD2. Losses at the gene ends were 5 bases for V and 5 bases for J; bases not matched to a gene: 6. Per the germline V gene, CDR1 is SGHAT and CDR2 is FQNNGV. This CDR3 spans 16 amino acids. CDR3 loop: CASSPPGLAGHNEQFF. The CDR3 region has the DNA TGTGCCAGCAGCCCACCGGGACTAGCGGGACACAATGAGCAGTTCTTC.

CDR3 residues: CASSLAQVGGPTEAFF. CDR3 coding DNA: TGCGCCAGCAGCTTGGCCCAGGTGGGTGGGCCAACTGAAGCTTTCTTT. The chain uses TRBV5-1 and TRBJ1-1, with D unclear. CDR3 length: 16 amino acids. Per germline, CDR1 SGHRS and CDR2 YFSETQ. V was trimmed by 0 bases and J by 5 bases, leaving 17 bases between them.

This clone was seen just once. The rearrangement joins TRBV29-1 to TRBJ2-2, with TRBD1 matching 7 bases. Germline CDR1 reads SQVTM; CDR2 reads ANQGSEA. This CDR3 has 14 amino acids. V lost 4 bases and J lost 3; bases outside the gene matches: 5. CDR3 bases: TGCAGCGTTGGGACAGGCGATTACACCGGGGAGCTGTTTTTT. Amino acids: CSVGTGDYTGELFF.